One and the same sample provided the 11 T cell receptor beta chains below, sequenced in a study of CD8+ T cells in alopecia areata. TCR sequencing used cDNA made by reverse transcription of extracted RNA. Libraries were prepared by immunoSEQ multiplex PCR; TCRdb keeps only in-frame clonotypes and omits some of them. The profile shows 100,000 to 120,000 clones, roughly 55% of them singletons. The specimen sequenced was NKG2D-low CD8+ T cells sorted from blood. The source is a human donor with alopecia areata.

CDR3 nucleotide sequence: TGTGCCAGTAGACCCAAATTGGGCCAGGGAGATCAGCCCCAGCATTTT. It specifies CASRPKLGQGDQPQHF. The rearrangement joins TRBV19 to TRBJ1-5; tentatively, D is TRBD1 (5 bases). Germline V gene data show CDR1 as LNHDA and CDR2 as SQIVND (reference sequence). Trimming cost V 6 bases and J 5 bases, with 20 bases left between them. This CDR3 has 16 residues.

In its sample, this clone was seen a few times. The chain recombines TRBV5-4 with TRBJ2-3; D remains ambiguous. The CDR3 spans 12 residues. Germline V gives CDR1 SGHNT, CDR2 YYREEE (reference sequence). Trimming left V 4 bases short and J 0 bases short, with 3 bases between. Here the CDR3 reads CASSVSTDTQYF. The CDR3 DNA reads TGTGCCAGCAGCGTCAGCACAGATACGCAGTATTTT.

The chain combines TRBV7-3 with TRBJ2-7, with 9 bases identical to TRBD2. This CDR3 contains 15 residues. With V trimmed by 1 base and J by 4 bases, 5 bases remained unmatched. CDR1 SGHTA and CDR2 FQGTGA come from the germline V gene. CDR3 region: CASSLNAGGPYEQYF. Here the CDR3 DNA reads TGTGCCAGCAGCTTAAATGCGGGAGGGCCGTACGAGCAGTACTTC.

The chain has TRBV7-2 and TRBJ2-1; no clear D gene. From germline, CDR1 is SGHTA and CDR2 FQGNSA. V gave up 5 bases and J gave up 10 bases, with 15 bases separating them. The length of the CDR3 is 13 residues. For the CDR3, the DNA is TGTGCCAGCAGCCCTAGACGGATGTGGGAGCAGTTCTTC. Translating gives CASSPRRMWEQFF.

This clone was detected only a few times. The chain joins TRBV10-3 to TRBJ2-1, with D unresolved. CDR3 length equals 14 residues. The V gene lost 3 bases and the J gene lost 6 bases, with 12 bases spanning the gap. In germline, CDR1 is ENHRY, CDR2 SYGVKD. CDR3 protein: CAISDSGWGNEQFF. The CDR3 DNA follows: TGTGCCATCAGTGACTCAGGATGGGGCAATGAGCAGTTCTTC.

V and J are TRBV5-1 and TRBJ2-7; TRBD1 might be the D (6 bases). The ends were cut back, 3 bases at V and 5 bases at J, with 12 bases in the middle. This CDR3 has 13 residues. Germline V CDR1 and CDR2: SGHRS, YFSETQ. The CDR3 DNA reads TGCGCCAGCAGCTCCACAGGGTTCGACGAGCAGTACTTC. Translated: CASSSTGFDEQYF.

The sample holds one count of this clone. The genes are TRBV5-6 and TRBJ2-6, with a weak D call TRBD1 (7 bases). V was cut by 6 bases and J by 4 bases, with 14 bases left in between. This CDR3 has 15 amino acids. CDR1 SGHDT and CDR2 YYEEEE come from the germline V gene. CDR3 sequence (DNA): TGTGCCAGCATAGGAGGGGGCTCGGGGGCCAACGTCCTGACTTTC. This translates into CASIGGGSGANVLTF.

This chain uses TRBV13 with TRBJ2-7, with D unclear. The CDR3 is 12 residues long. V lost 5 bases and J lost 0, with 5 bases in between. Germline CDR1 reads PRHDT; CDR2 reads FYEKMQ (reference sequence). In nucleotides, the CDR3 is TGTGCCAGCAGCCCAACCTCCTACGAGCAGTACTTC. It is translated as CASSPTSYEQYF.

The CDR3 loop is CASSQVGTGGPGVEQFF. Written as DNA, the CDR3 is TGTGCCAGCAGCCAAGTAGGTACGGGAGGGCCCGGAGTTGAGCAGTTCTTC. The chain employs TRBV4-2 and TRBJ2-1; 8 bases are a match to TRBD2. Trimming at V came to 1 base and at J to 9 bases, leaving 14 bases not matched to a gene. Germline V lookup: CDR1 LGHNA, CDR2 YNFKEQ. The CDR3 runs 17 residues.

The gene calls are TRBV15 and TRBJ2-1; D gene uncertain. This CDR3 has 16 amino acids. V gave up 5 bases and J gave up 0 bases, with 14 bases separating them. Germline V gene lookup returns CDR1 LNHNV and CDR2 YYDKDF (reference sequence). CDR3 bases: TGTGCCACCAGCCCCTCTAGGGCGAGCTCCTACAATGAGCAGTTCTTC. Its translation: CATSPSRASSYNEQFF.

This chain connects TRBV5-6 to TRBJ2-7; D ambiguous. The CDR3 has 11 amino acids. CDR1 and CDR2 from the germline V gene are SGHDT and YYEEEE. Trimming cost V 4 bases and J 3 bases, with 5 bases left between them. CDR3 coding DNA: TGTGCCAGCAGCCTGGACTACGAGCAGTACTTC. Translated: CASSLDYEQYF.